These 24 T cell receptor beta chains were sequenced from one sample in a study of molecular identifiers for immune sequencing clone quantification. MiXCR was run by TCRdb on the PCR reads, yielding one entry per CDR3 protein. Among 300,000 to 400,000 distinct CDR3 sequences listed, 20% to 25% were seen once. Sample: naive CD8+ T cells from blood, with Jurkat cell RNA spiked in. Subset described: FACS-sorted CD8+CD4-CCR7+CD45RA+ naive T cells. These TCRs come from a human donor in good health. Some libraries in this study had Jurkat cell RNA spiked in.

This clonotype was seen a few times. The chain links TRBV28 to TRBJ1-5; D gene unclear. V was clipped by 5 bases and J by 7 bases, with 15 bases between them. CDR1 MDHEN and CDR2 SYDVKM come from the germline V gene. CDR3 size: 14 residues. The CDR3 sequence is CASSARVGFQPQHF. CDR3 in DNA: TGTGCCAGCAGTGCTCGAGTAGGGTTCCAGCCCCAGCATTTT.

A word on this clonotype: A much more abundant neighbour one base away suggests this may be a read error. V is TRBV5-1 and J is TRBJ2-7; 9 nucleotides match TRBD1. Germline CDR1 and CDR2: SGHRS and YFSETQ. After removal of 4 bases from V and 6 bases from J, the junction contained 11 bases not matched to a gene. The CDR3 consists of 15 residues. The CDR3: CASSPASGTGTEQYF. The DNA of the CDR3 is TGCGCCAGCAGCCCGGCCTCCGGGACAGGGACCGAGCAGTACTTC. Full variable domain (outside the CDR3, taken from reference TRBV5-1 and TRBJ2-7): KAGVTQTPRYLIKTRGQQVTLSCSPISGHRSVSWYQQTPGQGLQFLFEYFSETQRNKGNFPGRFSGRQFSNSRSEMNVSTLELGDSALYLCASSPASGTGTEQYFGPGTRLTVT.

This clonotype was recorded a few times. Here the CDR3 omits its conserved ending phenylalanine or tryptophan, so a read error is the likely source. The chain employs TRBV7-2 and TRBJ1-6, with D uncertain. CDR1 and CDR2 from the germline V gene are SGHTA and FQGNSA. This CDR3 is built from 18 residues. Trimming removed 5 bases at V and 4 bases at J, with 21 bases between. This CDR3 is CASSGRPSGPLYNSPLHL. CDR3 DNA sequence: TGTGCCAGCAGCGGGCGACCCTCCGGGCCCCTGTATAATTCACCCCTCCACTTG.

This clonotype occurred many times. The CDR3 sequence: CASSFQAGVSADTQYF. The CDR3 DNA reads TGTGCCAGCAGCTTTCAAGCGGGAGTATCGGCAGATACGCAGTATTTT. V is TRBV7-9 and J is TRBJ2-3; 8 bases fit TRBD2. The CDR3 consists of 16 residues. V was clipped by 3 bases and J by 4 bases; unmatched bases: 9. Germline assignment: CDR1 SEHNR and CDR2 FQNEAQ (reference sequence).

The table lists this clonotype with a few counts. The chain employs TRBV7-3 and TRBJ2-3, with a possible D match to TRBD1 (5 bases). Germline V gene data show CDR1 as SGHTA and CDR2 as FQGTGA. The CDR3 is 15 residues long. The V and J ends lost 1 base and 4 bases respectively, with 12 bases between them. The CDR3 DNA follows: TGTGCCAGCAGCTTAATAGGATGGGGCGCAGATACGCAGTATTTT. Translated, it gives CASSLIGWGADTQYF.

The chain carries TRBV7-9 and TRBJ2-1, with a possible D match to TRBD1 (5 bases). This CDR3 has 16 amino acids. Deletions cut 4 bases from V and 6 bases from J, with 19 bases between. Germline V gene lookup returns CDR1 SEHNR and CDR2 FQNEAQ (reference sequence). CDR3 protein: CASSSLMGLRANEQFF. The DNA for the CDR3 is TGTGCCAGCAGCTCCTTGATGGGGCTCCGAGCCAATGAGCAGTTCTTC.

Notes on this clonotype: One base away lies a much larger clone, so this may be a sequencing read error. The chain couples TRBV6-5 to TRBJ2-1; D may be TRBD2 (6 bases). V lost 2 bases, J lost 8 bases, and 16 bases lay in between. The CDR3 is made up of 15 amino acids. Germline values: CDR1 MNHEY, CDR2 SVGAGI. The CDR3 nucleotides read TGTGCCAGCAGTTACACTAGCAACCAGGGAGATGAGCAGTTCTTC. Translation: CASSYTSNQGDEQFF.

This clonotype was recorded many times. The chain employs TRBV28 and TRBJ1-5; D not resolved. CDR1 and CDR2 from the germline V gene are MDHEN and SYDVKM. V lost 6 bases to trimming and J lost 2 bases, with 14 bases between them. The CDR3 sequence is 15 residues long. The CDR3 DNA sequence: TGTGCCAGCAGGAGGTTTTTGTATGGCAATCAGCCCCAGCATTTT. Its translation: CASRRFLYGNQPQHF.

About this clonotype itself: Just one base apart from a much larger clone, this may be a read error. V is TRBV7-8 and J is TRBJ2-5; 7 bases fit TRBD2. Germline V gene data show CDR1 as SGHVS and CDR2 as FQNEAQ. CDR3 length equals 15 residues. CDR3 region: CASSSRLAHQETQCF. CDR3 DNA sequence: TGTGCCAGCAGCTCCCGACTAGCTCACCAAGAGACCCAGTGCTTC.

This clonotype came up a few times. The V and J genes are TRBV12-3 or TRBV12-4 and TRBJ2-3, with TRBD2 identical over 8 bases. The J segment lost 5 bases and the V segment lost 8 bases, leaving 12 bases of the junction unmatched. The CDR3 is 15 residues long. The CDR3 is CASENGRANGDTQYF. CDR3 nucleotide sequence: TGTGCCAGCGAAAACGGGAGGGCCAACGGAGATACGCAGTATTTT.

This clonotype was recorded many times. The junction differs from germline at one of its ends, possibly a read error. The chain has TRBV6-2 or TRBV6-3 and TRBJ1-5; possibly TRBD1 for D (5 bases). CDR3 length equals 13 residues. Per germline, CDR1 MNHEY and CDR2 SVGEGT. The CDR3, as DNA: TGTGCCAGCAGTAACTCGGGGGGTCAGCCCCAGCATTTT. It specifies CASSNSGGQPQHF.

This clonotype was seen at least ten times. The genes are TRBV11-2 and TRBJ2-1; D is unclear. The CDR3 has 14 residues. The V gene lost 7 bases and the J gene lost 0 bases, with 10 bases spanning the gap. From germline, CDR1 is SGHAT and CDR2 FQNNGV. This CDR3 is CASTEESSYNEQFF. The CDR3, as DNA: TGTGCCAGCACCGAGGAGAGCTCCTACAATGAGCAGTTCTTC.

This clonotype was counted ten times or more. The V and J genes are TRBV19 and TRBJ2-2, with D unclear. Germline V CDR1 and CDR2: LNHDA, SQIVND (reference sequence). There are 11 residues in the CDR3. Between the trimmed V and J ends, which lost 10 bases and 4 bases, there was a span of 7 bases. The CDR3 nucleotides are TGTGCCACCTCTTTCACCGGGGAGCTGTTTTTT. This sequence encodes CATSFTGELFF.

J is TRBJ2-3 and V is TRBV7-2, with 12 bases lining up with TRBD2. Germline CDR1 SGHTA, CDR2 FQGNSA. J was trimmed by 6 bases and V by 3 bases; bases with no gene match: 7. CDR3 length: 16 amino acids. In DNA form, the CDR3 reads TGTGCCAGCAGCTTGTGGACTAGCGGGGAAGGTGATACGCAGTATTTT. Encoded protein: CASSLWTSGEGDTQYF.

This clonotype appeared many times. The chain combines TRBV7-9 with TRBJ2-3; D is unresolved. Between the trimmed V and J ends, which lost 0 bases and 6 bases, there was a span of 4 bases. Germline CDR1 SEHNR, CDR2 FQNEAQ (reference sequence). This CDR3 comprises 12 residues. The CDR3 bases are TGTGCCAGCAGCTTAGCGGATGATACGCAGTATTTT. Encoded protein: CASSLADDTQYF.

This clonotype was recorded only once. A much larger clone sits a single nucleotide away, making a read error possible. The chain uses TRBV11-2 and TRBJ2-1, with TRBD1 matching over 7 bases. Trimming cost V 5 bases and J 3 bases; bases outside gene matches: 7. The CDR3 is 15 amino acids. From germline, CDR1 is SGHAT and CDR2 FQNNGV. The CDR3 bases are TGTGCCAGCAGCCTACAGGGGACCCACTACAATGAGCAGTTCTTC. Residues: CASSLQGTHYNEQFF.

This clonotype was counted a few times. The CDR3 bases are TGTGCCAGTGACAGGGCCGGTGGTAATGAGCAGTTCTTC. This codes for CASDRAGGNEQFF. The chain combines TRBV5-6 with TRBJ2-1, with 7 bases identical to TRBD1. The CDR3 length is 13 residues. Germline V gives CDR1 SGHDT, CDR2 YYEEEE. With V trimmed by 8 bases and J by 7 bases, 9 bases remained unmatched.

This clonotype was recorded a few times. The genes are TRBV6-2 or TRBV6-3 and TRBJ2-7, with TRBD2 as a possible D gene (6 bases). The CDR3 loop spans 15 amino acids. V was pared by 6 bases and J by 5 bases, with 20 bases between. The germline V gene encodes CDR1 MNHEY and CDR2 SVGEGT. DNA for the CDR3: TGTGCCAGCAGCCCGCTGGAGGGTGTAAGGGACGAGCAGTACTTC. It is translated as CASSPLEGVRDEQYF.

This clonotype turned up a few times. It is likely a read error, because the conserved phenylalanine at the end of the CDR3 is missing. J is TRBJ2-3 and V is TRBV7-8; perhaps D is TRBD1 or TRBD2 (5 bases each). The CDR3 runs to 14 residues. The V gene's germline CDR1 is SGHVS and CDR2 FQNEAQ. Trimming left V 0 bases short and J 5 bases short, with 9 bases between. CDR3 DNA: TGTGCCAGCAGCTTAGCGGGGGTGAGAGATACGCAGTATCTT. Protein product: CASSLAGVRDTQYL.

The chain recombines TRBV4-1 with TRBJ2-7, with D hard to call. The CDR3 length is 16 residues. Germline V gene sequence: CDR1 MGHRA, CDR2 YSYEKL. V was clipped by 0 bases and J by 1 base, with 13 bases between them. The CDR3 DNA sequence: TGCGCCAGCAGCCAAGAGCCCAGCCTGGCGTCCTACGAGCAGTACTTC. It encodes CASSQEPSLASYEQYF.

This clonotype has at least ten counts. The gene calls are TRBV5-1 and TRBJ1-5, with D possibly matching TRBD1 (5 bases). CDR1 and CDR2 from the germline V gene are SGHRS and YFSETQ. Trimming shortened V by 7 bases and J by 4 bases, and 24 bases separated the two germline ends. The CDR3 runs to 17 residues. The CDR3 nucleotides are TGCGCCAGCGGAATAATCGCCGGGACGGATGAAAATCAGCCCCAGCATTTT. Translation: CASGIIAGTDENQPQHF.

Note on this clonotype: This sequence may be a read error, since a much larger clone differs from it by one base. The V gene is TRBV7-7, the J gene TRBJ2-7; 10 bases map to TRBD1. Looked up from germline, CDR1 is SSHAT and CDR2 is FNYEAQ (reference sequence). The CDR3 contains 14 residues. In nucleotides, the CDR3 is TGTGCTTGCAGCGCAGGACAGGGGGTCAACGAGCAGTACTTC. Translating it yields CACSAGQGVNEQYF.

As for this clonotype: A much larger clone is a single base away; this may be a read error. The rearrangement links TRBV20-1 to TRBJ2-7; TRBD2 matches 11 bases. J lost 6 bases, V lost 0 bases, and 4 bases had no gene match. This CDR3 contains 14 residues. CDR1 is DFQATT and CDR2 is SNEGSKA in the germline V gene (reference sequence). Here the CDR3 reads CSARELAGVCEQYF. CDR3 nucleotides: TGCAGTGCTAGAGAACTAGCGGGAGTATGCGAGCAGTACTTC.

This clonotype came up once. The rearrangement links TRBV20-1 to TRBJ1-1; D uncertain. The germline V gene has CDR1 DFQATT and CDR2 SNEGSKA (reference sequence). The CDR3 is made up of 14 amino acids. The germline V and J ends were trimmed by 6 bases and 10 bases, with 24 bases remaining between them. CDR3 coding DNA: TGCAGTGCAGACACCAAGAAATTGAACACCGCAGCTTTCTTT. Amino acids: CSADTKKLNTAAFF.